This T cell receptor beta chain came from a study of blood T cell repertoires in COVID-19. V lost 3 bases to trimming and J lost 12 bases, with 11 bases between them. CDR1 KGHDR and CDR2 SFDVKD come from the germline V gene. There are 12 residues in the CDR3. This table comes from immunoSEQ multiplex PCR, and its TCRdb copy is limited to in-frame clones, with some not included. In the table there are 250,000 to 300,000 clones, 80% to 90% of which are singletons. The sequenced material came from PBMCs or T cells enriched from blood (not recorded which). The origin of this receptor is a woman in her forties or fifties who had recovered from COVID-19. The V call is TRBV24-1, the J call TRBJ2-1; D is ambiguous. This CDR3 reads CATSDGRVGQFF. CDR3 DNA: TGTGCCACCAGTGATGGGCGCGTAGGGCAGTTCTTC.